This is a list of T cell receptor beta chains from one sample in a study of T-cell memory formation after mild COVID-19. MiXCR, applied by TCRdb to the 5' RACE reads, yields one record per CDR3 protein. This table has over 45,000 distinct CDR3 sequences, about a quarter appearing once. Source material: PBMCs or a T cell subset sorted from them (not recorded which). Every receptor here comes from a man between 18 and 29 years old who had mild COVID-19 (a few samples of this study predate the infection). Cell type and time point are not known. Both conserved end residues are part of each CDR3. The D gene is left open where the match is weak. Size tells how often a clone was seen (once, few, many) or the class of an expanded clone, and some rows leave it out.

CDR3nt: TGTGCCAGCAGTTTGGGGTCTCGATCACCCCTCCACTTT
CDR3aa: CASSLGSRSPLHF
j_gene: TRBJ1-6
abundance: few
d_gene: -
v_gene: TRBV12-3/TRBV12-4
len: 13

CDR3nt: TGTGCCAGCAGTTTCGCTCGGGTCAGGGCGACCTACGAGCAGTACTTC
CDR3aa: CASSFARVRATYEQYF
j_gene: TRBJ2-7
abundance: -
d_gene: -
v_gene: TRBV12-3/TRBV12-4
len: 16

CDR3nt: TGTGCCAGCAGCTTAGAGCCCAGGGGGCTGGGTGAAAAACTGTTTTTT
CDR3aa: CASSLEPRGLGEKLFF
j_gene: TRBJ1-4
abundance: -
d_gene: TRBD1
v_gene: TRBV7-2
len: 16

CDR3nt: TGTGCCAGCAGTAATCCGGGACAGGGGAAGTCGTTCTTC
CDR3aa: CASSNPGQGKSFF
j_gene: TRBJ2-1
abundance: -
d_gene: TRBD1
v_gene: TRBV6-8
len: 13

CDR3nt: TGTGCCAGCAGCCCGAGGACAGATTATTACGAGCAGTACTTC
CDR3aa: CASSPRTDYYEQYF
j_gene: TRBJ2-7
abundance: few
d_gene: -
v_gene: TRBV12-3/TRBV12-4
len: 14

CDR3nt: TGTGCCAGCAGGGAAGCCGTCACCTTCACAGATACGCAGTATTTT
CDR3aa: CASREAVTFTDTQYF
j_gene: TRBJ2-3
abundance: -
d_gene: -
v_gene: TRBV2
len: 15

CDR3nt: TGTGCCAGCAGCTTATCCCGGGACCACCAAGAGACCCAGTACTTC
CDR3aa: CASSLSRDHQETQYF
j_gene: TRBJ2-5
abundance: few
d_gene: -
v_gene: TRBV11-3
len: 15

CDR3nt: TGTGCCAGCAGTCGCACTAGCGGAGCGAACACCGGGGAGCTGTTTTTT
CDR3aa: CASSRTSGANTGELFF
j_gene: TRBJ2-2
abundance: medium-sized
d_gene: TRBD2
v_gene: TRBV2
len: 16

CDR3nt: TGCAGTGCTACAGAGGGGCTAGAGACCCAGTACTTC
CDR3aa: CSATEGLETQYF
j_gene: TRBJ2-5
abundance: many
d_gene: -
v_gene: TRBV20-1
len: 12

CDR3nt: TGCAGTGCTAGGCCCACTTCTAGCGGGGGGCCAGGGGATACGCAGTATTTT
CDR3aa: CSARPTSSGGPGDTQYF
j_gene: TRBJ2-3
abundance: -
d_gene: TRBD2
v_gene: TRBV20-1
len: 17

CDR3nt: TGTGCCAGCAAGCGGGGCCCAGGCGGGGAGCTGTTTTTT
CDR3aa: CASKRGPGGELFF
j_gene: TRBJ2-2
abundance: -
d_gene: TRBD2
v_gene: TRBV7-9
len: 13

CDR3nt: TGCCGCGCCTACGGGACAGGGGGTGTATGGACTGAAGCTTTCTTT
CDR3aa: CRAYGTGGVWTEAFF
j_gene: TRBJ1-1
abundance: -
d_gene: TRBD1
v_gene: TRBV20-1
len: 15

CDR3nt: TGTGCCAGCAGTTTATCTGCGGGGGACACCTACAATGAGCAGTTCTTC
CDR3aa: CASSLSAGDTYNEQFF
j_gene: TRBJ2-1
abundance: -
d_gene: -
v_gene: TRBV27
len: 16

CDR3nt: TGTGCCAGCAGCCACCCCCCCACTGTATCTGAAGCTTTCTTT
CDR3aa: CASSHPPTVSEAFF
j_gene: TRBJ1-1
abundance: -
d_gene: -
v_gene: TRBV4-2
len: 14

CDR3nt: TGCGCCAGCAGCCAAGGCCCTTTAACACAGGGTCGCCGGACTAATGAAAAACTGTTTTTT
CDR3aa: CASSQGPLTQGRRTNEKLFF
j_gene: TRBJ1-4
abundance: -
d_gene: -
v_gene: TRBV4-1
len: 20

CDR3nt: TGTGCCAGCAGATCCATTGCGACAGGGACTAATTCACCCCTCCACTTT
CDR3aa: CASRSIATGTNSPLHF
j_gene: TRBJ1-6
abundance: -
d_gene: TRBD1
v_gene: TRBV7-9
len: 16

CDR3nt: TGTGCCAGCAGCTTGGCCGGCGGGAACACTGAAGCTTTCTTT
CDR3aa: CASSLAGGNTEAFF
j_gene: TRBJ1-1
abundance: few
d_gene: -
v_gene: TRBV5-4
len: 14

CDR3nt: TGTGCCAGCAGTCTGGGACAGTACTATGGCTACACCTTC
CDR3aa: CASSLGQYYGYTF
j_gene: TRBJ1-2
abundance: -
d_gene: TRBD1
v_gene: TRBV12-3/TRBV12-4
len: 13

CDR3nt: TGTGCCAGCAGCGTTTCGTTCACAGATACGCAGTATTTT
CDR3aa: CASSVSFTDTQYF
j_gene: TRBJ2-3
abundance: -
d_gene: -
v_gene: TRBV9
len: 13

CDR3nt: TGTGCCAGCAGCATCGCCGACCGGACGGCAGATTACGAGCAGTACTTC
CDR3aa: CASSIADRTADYEQYF
j_gene: TRBJ2-7
abundance: -
d_gene: -
v_gene: TRBV11-2
len: 16

CDR3nt: TGTGCCAGCAGCTTGAGGCAGGCCGCGACCGGGGCCAACGTCCTGACTTTC
CDR3aa: CASSLRQAATGANVLTF
j_gene: TRBJ2-6
abundance: few
d_gene: -
v_gene: TRBV5-7
len: 17

CDR3nt: TGTGCCAGCAGCTCCAGGGGAGGGGATAATTCACCCCTCCACTTT
CDR3aa: CASSSRGGDNSPLHF
j_gene: TRBJ1-6
abundance: few
d_gene: -
v_gene: TRBV7-6
len: 15

CDR3nt: TGTGCCAGCAGCCCCCCGGGGAACACTGAAGCTTTCTTT
CDR3aa: CASSPPGNTEAFF
j_gene: TRBJ1-1
abundance: few
d_gene: -
v_gene: TRBV7-9
len: 13

CDR3nt: TGTGCCAGCAGCGAGGGGACAGGTGCCTACGAGCAGTACTTC
CDR3aa: CASSEGTGAYEQYF
j_gene: TRBJ2-7
abundance: -
d_gene: TRBD1
v_gene: TRBV5-5
len: 14

CDR3nt: TGTGCCAGCAGCTTCGACCGGGACTCTAACACAGATACGCAGTATTTT
CDR3aa: CASSFDRDSNTDTQYF
j_gene: TRBJ2-3
abundance: few
d_gene: -
v_gene: TRBV9
len: 16

CDR3nt: TGTGCCAGCAGCGAGCCCACAGGACAGGGCGACTATGGCTACACCTTC
CDR3aa: CASSEPTGQGDYGYTF
j_gene: TRBJ1-2
abundance: -
d_gene: TRBD1
v_gene: TRBV9
len: 16

CDR3nt: TGCAGTGCTAGAGATCTGAGCAGGGAGAACACTGAAGCTTTCTTT
CDR3aa: CSARDLSRENTEAFF
j_gene: TRBJ1-1
abundance: -
d_gene: -
v_gene: TRBV20-1
len: 15

CDR3nt: TGTGCCAGCAGCCAAGCAGGGGTGATAAGCGGGGGGGCCGGTGAGCAGTTCTTC
CDR3aa: CASSQAGVISGGAGEQFF
j_gene: TRBJ2-1
abundance: -
d_gene: TRBD2
v_gene: TRBV4-2
len: 18

CDR3nt: TGTGCCAGCAGCTTGGCCGTCTCTGGAAACACCATATATTTT
CDR3aa: CASSLAVSGNTIYF
j_gene: TRBJ1-3
abundance: -
d_gene: -
v_gene: TRBV7-9
len: 14

CDR3nt: TGTGCCAGCAGTACGGGGCAGTCTCCGGATACGCAGTATTTT
CDR3aa: CASSTGQSPDTQYF
j_gene: TRBJ2-3
abundance: many
d_gene: -
v_gene: TRBV6-5
len: 14

CDR3nt: TGCAGCGTTGAGAACAGGGGTGAGACCCAGTACTTC
CDR3aa: CSVENRGETQYF
j_gene: TRBJ2-5
abundance: -
d_gene: TRBD1
v_gene: TRBV29-1
len: 12

CDR3nt: TGTGCCAGCAGCTTATTCCCGGGGCCGAACACTGAAGCTTTCTTT
CDR3aa: CASSLFPGPNTEAFF
j_gene: TRBJ1-1
abundance: few
d_gene: -
v_gene: TRBV11-2
len: 15

CDR3nt: TGTGCCAGCAGCAACCGCCGGCTGGAGCTGTTTTTT
CDR3aa: CASSNRRLELFF
j_gene: TRBJ2-2
abundance: few
d_gene: -
v_gene: TRBV12-3/TRBV12-4
len: 12

CDR3nt: TGTGCCAGCAGCCCGACTAGCGGGGGGGCAGTCTACAATGAGCAGTTCTTC
CDR3aa: CASSPTSGGAVYNEQFF
j_gene: TRBJ2-1
abundance: few
d_gene: TRBD2
v_gene: TRBV7-6
len: 17

CDR3nt: TGTGCCAGCAGCTTAGCGCTAACCAGCGGGGCTCTGTACTTC
CDR3aa: CASSLALTSGALYF
j_gene: TRBJ2-5
abundance: few
d_gene: TRBD2
v_gene: TRBV7-9
len: 14

CDR3nt: TGTGCCAGCAGTGAAAAAGGGGGTCAAGAGACCCAGTACTTC
CDR3aa: CASSEKGGQETQYF
j_gene: TRBJ2-5
abundance: -
d_gene: -
v_gene: TRBV2
len: 14

CDR3nt: TGTGCCAGCAGTCGGCAGGGCGATGAGCAGTTCTTC
CDR3aa: CASSRQGDEQFF
j_gene: TRBJ2-1
abundance: -
d_gene: -
v_gene: TRBV12-3/TRBV12-4
len: 12

CDR3nt: TGCAGCGTTGCCGGGACTAGCGGCTACAATGAGCAGTTCTTC
CDR3aa: CSVAGTSGYNEQFF
j_gene: TRBJ2-1
abundance: -
d_gene: TRBD2
v_gene: TRBV29-1
len: 14

CDR3nt: TGTGCCAGCAGGCTGCACCGCGGATCATACAATGAGCAGTTCTTC
CDR3aa: CASRLHRGSYNEQFF
j_gene: TRBJ2-1
abundance: -
d_gene: -
v_gene: TRBV4-2
len: 15

CDR3nt: TGTGCCAGCAGCGTACCATGGACAGGGGGCGATTCACCCCTCCACTTT
CDR3aa: CASSVPWTGGDSPLHF
j_gene: TRBJ1-6
abundance: few
d_gene: TRBD1
v_gene: TRBV6-2/TRBV6-3
len: 16

CDR3nt: TGTGCCAGCAGCTACCTACCTCGGGCAGCTAACTATGGCTACACCTTC
CDR3aa: CASSYLPRAANYGYTF
j_gene: TRBJ1-2
abundance: -
d_gene: -
v_gene: TRBV5-5
len: 16

CDR3nt: TGTGCCAGCAGGGAGAGCGGGACTAGTAACTACAATGAGCAGTTCTTC
CDR3aa: CASRESGTSNYNEQFF
j_gene: TRBJ2-1
abundance: few
d_gene: TRBD2
v_gene: TRBV7-9
len: 16

CDR3nt: TGCGCCAGCAGCTTGGTCGGGACAACTAATGAAAAACTGTTTTTT
CDR3aa: CASSLVGTTNEKLFF
j_gene: TRBJ1-4
abundance: many
d_gene: -
v_gene: TRBV5-1
len: 15

CDR3nt: TGCGCCAGCAGCTCGGGACAGGGGGCGGACGAGCAGTACTTC
CDR3aa: CASSSGQGADEQYF
j_gene: TRBJ2-7
abundance: -
d_gene: TRBD1
v_gene: TRBV5-1
len: 14

CDR3nt: TGTGCCAGCAGCCTCGGGCTAGCGGGATTCAGTAATGAGCAGTTCTTC
CDR3aa: CASSLGLAGFSNEQFF
j_gene: TRBJ2-1
abundance: -
d_gene: TRBD2
v_gene: TRBV9
len: 16

CDR3nt: TGTGCCAGCAGTTACGTCCGGACAGGTGCCTACGAGCAGTACTTC
CDR3aa: CASSYVRTGAYEQYF
j_gene: TRBJ2-7
abundance: few
d_gene: TRBD1
v_gene: TRBV6-5
len: 15

CDR3nt: TGTGCCAGCACTCCCGGGGAGAGGAGCTATGGCTACACCTTC
CDR3aa: CASTPGERSYGYTF
j_gene: TRBJ1-2
abundance: few
d_gene: -
v_gene: TRBV9
len: 14

CDR3nt: TGTGCCAGCAGCTTAGGCCTCGGAGGGACTCTAGCCAAAAACATTCAGTACTTC
CDR3aa: CASSLGLGGTLAKNIQYF
j_gene: TRBJ2-4
abundance: -
d_gene: -
v_gene: TRBV13
len: 18